This section outlines one TCR beta chain sequence together with its context. Its antigen is as yet unknown. This sample was taken from a study of CD8 T cells in Susac syndrome. Study outcomes and limitations: By the study's own acknowledgment, its TCR sequencing and HLA analysis included relatively few individuals.

The ends were cut back, 5 bases at V and 7 bases at J, with 14 bases in the middle. The V gene's germline CDR1 is DFQATT and CDR2 SNEGSKA (reference sequence). The CDR3 spans 13 residues. Negative isolation was used for CD8+ and CD4+ T cells and FACS enrichment for TEMRA cells. Random-hexamer reverse transcription was applied to about 0.5 to 1 ug RNA. Across 54 Vbeta and 13 Jbeta, immunoSEQ multiplex PCR amplified TCR beta CDR3. From the immunoSEQ multiplex PCR reads, TCRdb called clonotypes with MiXCR, one entry per CDR3 protein. The sample has roughly 150,000 distinct CDR3 sequences; 94% are singletons.

The rearrangement uses TRBV20-1 and TRBJ1-4, with D possibly matching TRBD1 (5 bases). Material: CD4+ T cells from PBMCs. This clonotype originated in a human donor with multiple sclerosis. In nucleotides, the CDR3 is TGCAGTGCTTCCGAGGGGACGGGTGAAAAACTGTTTTTT. The encoded protein is CSASEGTGEKLFF.